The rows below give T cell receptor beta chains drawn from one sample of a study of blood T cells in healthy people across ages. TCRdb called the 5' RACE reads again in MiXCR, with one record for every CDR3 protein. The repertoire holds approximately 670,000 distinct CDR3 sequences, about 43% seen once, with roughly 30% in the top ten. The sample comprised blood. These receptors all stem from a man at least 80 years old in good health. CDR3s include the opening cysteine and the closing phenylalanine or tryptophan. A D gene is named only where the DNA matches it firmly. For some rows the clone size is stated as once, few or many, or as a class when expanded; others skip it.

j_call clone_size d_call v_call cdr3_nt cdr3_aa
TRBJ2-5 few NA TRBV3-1 TGTGCCAGCAGCCTCCGCGGGGGCAGGGGGCAAGAGACCCAGTACTTC CASSLRGGRGQETQYF
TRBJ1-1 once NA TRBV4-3 TGCGCCAGCAGCCAAGCCTACTGGAACACTGAAGCTTTCTTT CASSQAYWNTEAFF
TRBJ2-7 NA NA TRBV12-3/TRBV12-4 TGTGCCGGCAGTTTGCTAGGGGAGCAGTACTTC CAGSLLGEQYF
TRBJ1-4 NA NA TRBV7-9 TGTGCCAGCAGCTTAATACAAGGGATAGCAACTAATGAAAAACTGTTTTTT CASSLIQGIATNEKLFF
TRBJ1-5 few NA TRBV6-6 TGTGCCAGCAGTTACTCAGGTCAGGGTAGGGATCAGCCCCAGCATTTT CASSYSGQGRDQPQHF
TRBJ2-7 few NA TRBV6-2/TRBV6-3 TGTGCCAGCAGGCGGACCACCTACGAGCAGTACTTC CASRRTTYEQYF
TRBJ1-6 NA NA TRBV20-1 TGCAGTGCTAGAGTTTCTATAGGGAGGAGAACCTATAATTCACCCCTCCACTTT CSARVSIGRRTYNSPLHF
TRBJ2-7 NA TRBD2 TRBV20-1 TGCAGTGCACAGAACCCCGGGACTGGCGGGAGGACCTCCTACGAGCAGTACTTC CSAQNPGTGGRTSYEQYF
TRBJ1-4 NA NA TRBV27 TGTGCCAGTCGCTCGGCTGGGGTTCCTAATGAAAAACTGTTTTTT CASRSAGVPNEKLFF
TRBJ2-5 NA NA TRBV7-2 TGTGCCAGCAGCAAGACCCCGAGTGGGGGCCCCCAAGAGACCCAGTACTTC CASSKTPSGGPQETQYF
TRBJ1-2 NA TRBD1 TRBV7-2 TGTGCCAGCAGCAGCCCCGGGACAGGACTCTCAAACTATGGCTACACCTTC CASSSPGTGLSNYGYTF
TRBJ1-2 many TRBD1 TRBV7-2 TGTGCCAGCAGCTCCGGGACAGGGTTGATGGGCTACACCTTC CASSSGTGLMGYTF
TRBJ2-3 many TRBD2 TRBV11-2 TGTGCCAGCAGCTTCCCTAGCGGGGGAGGCACAGATACGCAGTATTTT CASSFPSGGGTDTQYF
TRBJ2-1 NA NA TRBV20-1 TGCAGTGCTAGAGGGGCCAGCGGAGAACACTACAATGAGCAGTTCTTC CSARGASGEHYNEQFF
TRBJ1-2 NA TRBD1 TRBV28 TGTGCCAGCAGGAAGGCGGGACAGAGGATGGGGCTTTGGGGCTACACCTTC CASRKAGQRMGLWGYTF
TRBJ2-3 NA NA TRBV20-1 TGCAGTGCATTCCTGCGGACCATGGATAGCACAGATACGCAGTATTTT CSAFLRTMDSTDTQYF
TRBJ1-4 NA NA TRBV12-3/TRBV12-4 TGTGCCAGCAGTTTATTCCTGGCAGGGACTAATGAAAAACTGTTTTTT CASSLFLAGTNEKLFF
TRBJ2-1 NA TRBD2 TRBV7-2 TGTGCCAGCAGCCTAGGACTAGTAAAGACCCAGTTCTTC CASSLGLVKTQFF
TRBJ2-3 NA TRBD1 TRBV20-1 TGCAGTGCTAGGCTGGACAGGGTTACAGATACGCAGTATTTT CSARLDRVTDTQYF
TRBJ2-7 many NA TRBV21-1 TGTGCCAGCAGCAAAGCGCACGAGCAGTACTTC CASSKAHEQYF
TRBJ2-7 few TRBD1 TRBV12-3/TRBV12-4 TGTGCCAGCAGTTGGGGACAGTCCTACCCCTACGAGCAGTACTTC CASSWGQSYPYEQYF
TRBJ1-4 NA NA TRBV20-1 TGCAGTGCTAGTATTAGGACAGAGTCAACTAATGAAAAACTGTTTTTT CSASIRTESTNEKLFF
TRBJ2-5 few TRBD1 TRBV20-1 TGCAGTGCAAGGAGGGGGACAGGGCCTCAAGAGACCCAGTACTTC CSARRGTGPQETQYF
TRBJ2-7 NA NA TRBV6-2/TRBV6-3 TGTGCCAGCAGTTACCGCCTGGATCCGATTTTGGGCGAGCAGTACTTC CASSYRLDPILGEQYF
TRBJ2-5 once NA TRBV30 TGTGCCTGGAGTGTAGGGGTAGGCCAAGAGACCCAGTACTTC CAWSVGVGQETQYF
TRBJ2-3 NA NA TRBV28 TGTGCCAGCGGTTCATGGGACAACACAGATACGCAGTATTTT CASGSWDNTDTQYF
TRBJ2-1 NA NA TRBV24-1 TGTGCCACCAGTGGGGACAAACACAATGAGCAGTTCTTC CATSGDKHNEQFF
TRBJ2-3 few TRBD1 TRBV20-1 TGCAGTGCTATGACAGGGGGCTCAGATACGCAGTATTTT CSAMTGGSDTQYF
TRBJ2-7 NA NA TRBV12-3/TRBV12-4 TGTGCCAGCAGACAGGAAAGCTCCTACAATGAGCAGTACTTC CASRQESSYNEQYF
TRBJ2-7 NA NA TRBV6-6 TGTGCCAGCAGGACGGGTGGGGACACGGGCTCCTACGAGCAGTACTTC CASRTGGDTGSYEQYF
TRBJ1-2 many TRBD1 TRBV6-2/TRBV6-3 TGTGCCAGCAGCCGGCGAGGACAGGCTCTCTATGGCTACACCTTC CASSRRGQALYGYTF
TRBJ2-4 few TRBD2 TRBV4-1 TGCGCCAGCAGCCAGACTAGCGGGAAACAAAACATTCAGTACTTC CASSQTSGKQNIQYF
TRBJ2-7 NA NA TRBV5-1 TGCGCCAGCAGCGCCGAGGGGCGGAACTCCTACGAGCAGTACTTC CASSAEGRNSYEQYF
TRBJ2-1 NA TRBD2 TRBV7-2 TGTGCCAGCAGAAGGGGCGGGGGGCTAAATGAGCAGTTCTTC CASRRGGGLNEQFF
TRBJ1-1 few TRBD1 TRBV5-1 TGCGCCAGCAGCGAGGGACAGGGGAACACTGAAGCTTTCTTT CASSEGQGNTEAFF
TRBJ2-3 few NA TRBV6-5 TGTGCCAGCAGTTACGGACCCCCGGGGGTGGCAGATACGCAGTATTTT CASSYGPPGVADTQYF
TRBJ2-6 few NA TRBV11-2 TGTGCCAGCACCTCGGGACTCAGCTCTGGGGCCAACGTCCTGACTTTC CASTSGLSSGANVLTF
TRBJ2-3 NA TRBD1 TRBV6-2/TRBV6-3 TGTGCCAGCAGTCCAGGGGACAGGGGACCGACAGATACGCAGTATTTT CASSPGDRGPTDTQYF
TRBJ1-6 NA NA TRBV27 TGTGCCAGCGGTTACCTCCCGACAGCCCGGGGTTCACCCCTCCACTTT CASGYLPTARGSPLHF
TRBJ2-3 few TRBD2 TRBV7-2 TGTGCCAGCAGCTTAGCGGGAGGGTCGAACACAGATACGCAGTATTTT CASSLAGGSNTDTQYF
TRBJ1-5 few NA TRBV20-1 TGCAGTGCTAGCGGGGGTACCCTCTTGTATAGCAATCAGCCCCAGCATTTT CSASGGTLLYSNQPQHF
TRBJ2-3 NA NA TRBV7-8 TGTGTCAGCAGGTTAGGGGTACCAGATACGCAGTATTTT CVSRLGVPDTQYF
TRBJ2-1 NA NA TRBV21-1 TGTGCCAGCAGCACAGTGCAGTTCTTC CASSTVQFF
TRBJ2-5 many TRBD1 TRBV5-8 TGTGCCAGCAGCCTAGGACAGGGTCAAGAGACCCAGTACTTC CASSLGQGQETQYF